The 27 T cell receptor beta chains listed next were all sequenced from one sample in a study of T cell repertoires in cytomegalovirus infection (dated by TCRdb to 2018 to 2020). TCRdb lists the instrument as Illumina HiSeq 1500. TCRdb's own reprocessing of the public reads used fastp at Q25 and MiXCR and kept productive beta chains. Every distinct CDR3 protein forms one entry, paired with its most common genes and DNA. This sample gives 180,000 or so distinct CDR3 sequences in total; about 15% of them show up just once. The ten largest clones capture around 25% of the sample. Input material: CD8+ T cells from PBMCs. Receptors were obtained from a human donor in good health (CMV status not recorded). Some clones in this sample may be carry-over from other donors' samples.

The table lists this clonotype with a few counts. The V and J genes are TRBV7-8 and TRBJ2-7; 11 bases match TRBD1. Losses at the gene ends were 5 bases for V and 2 bases for J; bases not matched to a gene: 8. The CDR3 sequence is 16 residues long. Per the germline V gene, CDR1 is SGHVS and CDR2 is FQNEAQ. The CDR3 loop is CASSPRTGGLPYEQYF. In DNA form, the CDR3 reads TGTGCCAGCAGCCCGAGGACAGGGGGCTTGCCCTACGAGCAGTACTTC.

J is TRBJ2-2 and V is TRBV11-2; D could derive from TRBD1 or TRBD2 (5 bases each). The length of the CDR3 is 16 residues. V lost 5 bases, J lost 4 bases, and 17 bases lay in between. CDR1 is SGHAT and CDR2 is FQNNGV in the germline V gene. The CDR3 sequence: CASSPPGGISTGELFF. CDR3 DNA: TGTGCCAGCAGCCCCCCTGGGGGAATTAGCACCGGGGAGCTGTTTTTT.

This clonotype was seen a handful of times. This chain links TRBV2 with TRBJ2-1; TRBD2 agrees at 8 bases. The germline V gene encodes CDR1 SNHLY and CDR2 FYNNEI. V trimming: 3 bases; J trimming: 5 bases; junction bases outside the gene matches: 6. The CDR3 is 15 residues long. The chain's CDR3 is CASSDFLAGHNEQFF. DNA for the CDR3: TGTGCCAGCAGTGATTTTTTAGCGGGGCACAATGAGCAGTTCTTC.

The chain uses TRBV27 and TRBJ2-7; 12 bases are shared with TRBD1. This CDR3 contains 15 residues. CDR1 and CDR2 from the germline V gene are MNHEY and SMNVEV (reference sequence). The ends lost 5 bases at V and 6 bases at J; junction bases unmatched: 8. CDR3 residues: CASSLSGTGGAEQYF. The CDR3 DNA reads as TGTGCCAGCAGTCTTTCCGGGACAGGGGGCGCCGAGCAGTACTTC.

This clonotype was found a few times. V usage is TRBV28 and J usage is TRBJ2-3, with 13 positions matching TRBD2. The CDR3 is 17 residues long. After removal of 8 bases from V and 2 bases from J, the junction contained 10 bases not matched to a gene. The germline gives CDR1 MDHEN, CDR2 SYDVKM. This chain's CDR3 is CASGHLGLAGDTDTQYF. The CDR3 DNA is TGTGCCAGCGGACACCTAGGACTAGCGGGAGACACAGATACGCAGTATTTT.

This clonotype was detected a few times. The chain links TRBV2 to TRBJ2-7, with 10 bases lining up with TRBD1. Unmatched junction bases numbered 6, after V lost 6 bases and J lost 1 base. The germline V gene has CDR1 SNHLY and CDR2 FYNNEI. This CDR3 contains 15 residues. As DNA, the CDR3 is TGTGCCAGCAGGGGGGGACAGGGGATTTCCTACGAGCAGTACTTC. Its protein product is CASRGGQGISYEQYF.

This clonotype was seen only a few times. V and J are TRBV10-3 and TRBJ1-1; perhaps TRBD1 as D (5 bases). Deletions cut 2 bases from V and 1 base from J, with 17 bases between. This CDR3 region has 17 residues. Germline lookup yields CDR1 ENHRY and CDR2 SYGVKD. In nucleotides, the CDR3 is TGTGCCATCAGTGAGCCCGAGATGGCGACAGCGAACACTGAAGCTTTCTTT. Translation gives CAISEPEMATANTEAFF.

The rearrangement links TRBV6-5 to TRBJ1-1, with 7 bases matching TRBD1. V lost 5 bases to trimming and J lost 6 bases; unmatched junction nucleotides: 3. CDR3 length equals 12 residues. The germline V gene has CDR1 MNHEY and CDR2 SVGAGI. The CDR3 DNA reads TGTGCCAGCAGTCACGGGACAGCTGAAGCTTTCTTT. This translates into CASSHGTAEAFF.

This chain connects TRBV29-1 to TRBJ1-2, with TRBD1 matching over 8 bases. CDR1 is SQVTM, CDR2 ANQGSEA, per germline. V dropped 5 bases and J dropped 7; count of bases not matched to a gene: 9. There are 13 residues in the CDR3. This CDR3 reads CSVPDRAFAGYTF. As DNA, the CDR3 is TGCAGCGTTCCGGACAGGGCCTTTGCTGGCTACACCTTC.

There are a few counts of this clonotype. This rearrangement joins TRBV7-9 to TRBJ2-3, with D possibly TRBD2 on 5 matching bases. Trimming shortened V by 7 bases and J by 2 bases, and 22 bases separated the two germline ends. Germline CDR1 SEHNR, CDR2 FQNEAQ (reference sequence). The CDR3 consists of 17 residues. The CDR3 DNA follows: TGTGCCAGCACATATCCTACCGGAGCGGTAAACACAGATACGCAGTATTTT. Amino acids: CASTYPTGAVNTDTQYF.

Written as DNA, the CDR3 is TGTGCCAGCAGCTTAGTGGGATTGGGGGTACAAGAGACCCAGTACTTC. This translates into CASSLVGLGVQETQYF. This sequence joins TRBV7-2 and TRBJ2-5; perhaps D is TRBD1 or TRBD2 (5 bases each). There are 16 residues in the CDR3. Germline-derived CDR1 and CDR2 are SGHTA and FQGNSA. The germline V and J ends were trimmed by 1 base and 2 bases, with 14 bases remaining between them.

The chain employs TRBV29-1 and TRBJ2-6; weak D call: TRBD2 (5 bases). In germline, CDR1 is SQVTM, CDR2 ANQGSEA. The V end lost 5 bases, the J end lost 9 bases, and 14 bases lay between the germline ends. This CDR3 spans 13 amino acids. The CDR3 coding sequence is TGCAGCGTTCGGACCGGGGATTTCAACGTCCTGACTTTC. This sequence encodes CSVRTGDFNVLTF.

In its sample, this clonotype was seen a few times. The gene calls are TRBV7-2 and TRBJ2-1, with 9 bases matching TRBD2. This CDR3 spans 15 amino acids. Trimming at V came to 5 bases and at J to 4 bases, leaving 6 bases not matched to a gene. Germline V gene lookup returns CDR1 SGHTA and CDR2 FQGNSA. The CDR3 DNA reads TGTGCCAGCAGCGACCGGACTAGCGCATACAATGAGCAGTTCTTC. Translated, it gives CASSDRTSAYNEQFF.

This clonotype was counted a few times. The chain joins TRBV2 to TRBJ2-3; possible D gene TRBD1, 6 bases. The length of the CDR3 is 15 residues. Germline CDR1 and CDR2: SNHLY and FYNNEI. Trimming pared 3 bases from V and 5 bases from J, leaving 15 bases between. The CDR3 bases are TGTGCCAGCAGTGAGCTCAGGCAGGGGATAGATACGCAGTATTTT. Translating it yields CASSELRQGIDTQYF.

This clonotype was seen ten or more times. V usage is TRBV7-8 and J usage is TRBJ1-1; TRBD1 is a possible D gene (5 bases). CDR1 is SGHVS and CDR2 is FQNEAQ in the germline V gene. V was cut by 2 bases and J by 0 bases, with 10 bases left in between. This CDR3 is 15 amino acids long. CDR3 nucleotides: TGTGCCAGCAGCTTATGGGGGGGAATGAACACTGAAGCTTTCTTT. As protein: CASSLWGGMNTEAFF. Using reference TRBV7-8 and TRBJ1-1 for the parts outside the CDR3, the full variable domain is GAGVSQSPRYKVAKRGQDVALRCDPISGHVSLFWYQQALGQGPEFLTYFQNEAQLDKSGLPSDRFFAERPEGSVSTLKIQRTQQEDSAVYLCASSLWGGMNTEAFFGQGTRLTVV.

J is TRBJ1-4 and V is TRBV2; D is ambiguous. Per germline, CDR1 SNHLY and CDR2 FYNNEI. This CDR3 is built from 9 residues. Trimming stripped 2 bases from V and 11 bases from J, with 0 bases between. In DNA form, the CDR3 reads TGTGCCAGCAGTGAAAAACTGTTTTTT. Amino acids: CASSEKLFF.

This rearrangement joins TRBV7-8 to TRBJ2-1; D possibly matches TRBD1 or TRBD2 (5 bases each). CDR3 length: 12 residues. Trimming shortened V by 5 bases and J by 10 bases, and 12 bases separated the two germline ends. CDR1 and CDR2 (germline): SGHVS, FQNEAQ. The CDR3 DNA reads as TGTGCCAGCAGCCCTAGCCCAGGGGAGCAGTTCTTC. It translates to CASSPSPGEQFF.

There are a few counts of this clonotype. The rearrangement links TRBV29-1 to TRBJ1-1; D may be TRBD1 (6 bases). V gave up 6 bases and J gave up 3 bases, with 14 bases separating them. The CDR3 is 13 residues long. The germline CDR1 and CDR2 sequences are SQVTM and ANQGSEA. This CDR3 is CSVVTGRDTEAFF. CDR3 in DNA: TGCAGCGTGGTCACAGGGCGCGACACTGAAGCTTTCTTT. Based on the CDR3 plus reference TRBV29-1 and TRBJ1-1, the full variable domain is SAVISQKPSRDICQRGTSLTIQCQVDSQVTMMFWYRQQPGQSLTLIATANQGSEATYESGFVIDKFPISRPNLTFSTLTVSNMSPEDSSIYLCSVVTGRDTEAFFGQGTRLTVV.

CDR3 bases: TGTGCCAGCAGCTTAACAGGGGTTGGCTACACCTTC. Encoded protein: CASSLTGVGYTF. V and J are TRBV7-6 and TRBJ1-2, with 7 bases matching TRBD1. Germline values: CDR1 SGHVS, CDR2 FNYEAQ. After removal of 2 bases from V and 7 bases from J, the junction contained 1 base not matched to a gene. The CDR3 runs 12 residues.

This clonotype was found a few times. The chain combines TRBV2 with TRBJ2-7; D is tentatively TRBD1 or TRBD2 (5 bases each). Germline-derived CDR1 and CDR2 are SNHLY and FYNNEI. The CDR3 totals 15 residues. V lost 4 bases and J lost 1, with 14 bases in between. The CDR3 spells CASSVWGTGSYEQYF. CDR3 nucleotide sequence: TGTGCCAGCAGTGTATGGGGGACGGGTTCCTACGAGCAGTACTTC.

The rearrangement joins TRBV9 to TRBJ2-3; tentatively, D is TRBD1 or TRBD2 (7 bases each). The germline V gene encodes CDR1 SGDLS and CDR2 YYNGEE. Trimming cost V 3 bases and J 6 bases, with 17 bases left between them. CDR3 length equals 15 residues. This chain's CDR3 is CASSEGGGDGDTQYF. CDR3 in DNA: TGTGCCAGCAGCGAGGGAGGGGGCGATGGGGATACGCAGTATTTT.

The chain uses TRBV27 and TRBJ1-4; D call uncertain. From germline, CDR1 is MNHEY and CDR2 SMNVEV (reference sequence). The CDR3 is 16 residues long. The V and J ends lost 4 bases and 6 bases respectively, with 18 bases between them. CDR3 loop: CASSSPRAYRHEKLFF. CDR3 nucleotides: TGTGCCAGCAGTTCCCCTCGCGCATATAGGCATGAAAAACTGTTTTTT.

V is TRBV7-9 and J is TRBJ2-1; TRBD2 is a possible D gene (6 bases). CDR1 is SEHNR and CDR2 is FQNEAQ in the germline V gene (reference sequence). The CDR3 is made up of 16 amino acids. Trimming removed 3 bases from V and 3 bases from J, with 15 bases in between. CDR3 protein: CASSFGREDFYNEQFF. CDR3 sequence (DNA): TGTGCCAGCAGCTTTGGGCGGGAAGACTTCTACAATGAGCAGTTCTTC.

The chain recombines TRBV7-9 with TRBJ1-2, with D maybe TRBD1 (6 bases). Germline-derived CDR1 and CDR2 are SEHNR and FQNEAQ (reference sequence). The CDR3 covers 13 residues. V was cut by 5 bases and J by 6 bases, with 13 bases left in between. The DNA for the CDR3 is TGTGCCAGCAGCCACCCGGACAGTCATGGCTACACCTTC. Translation gives CASSHPDSHGYTF.

This clonotype was counted only a few times. J is TRBJ2-3 and V is TRBV11-2, with 13 positions matching TRBD2. The CDR3 has 18 residues. The germline V gene has CDR1 SGHAT and CDR2 FQNNGV. Germline trimming cut 1 base from V and 3 bases from J; bases unmatched to any gene: 7. CDR3 in amino acids: CASSLGARTSGGTDTQYF. The CDR3 nucleotides read TGTGCCAGCAGCTTAGGGGCGCGGACTAGCGGGGGAACAGATACGCAGTATTTT.

This clonotype was counted a few times. The CDR3 DNA reads TGCGCCAGCAGGGGGGACGGTAGCAATCAGCCCCAGCATTTT. Its protein is CASRGDGSNQPQHF. The chain uses TRBV5-1 and TRBJ1-5, with D perhaps TRBD1 (5 bases). The germline V gene has CDR1 SGHRS and CDR2 YFSETQ. With 5 bases removed from V and 0 bases from J, the gap between germline ends came to 9 bases. The CDR3 runs 14 residues.

This clonotype was counted a few times. DNA for the CDR3: TGTGCTAGTGGTCCTCCCCCTACAGGGTATGGCTACACCTTC. Translated, it gives CASGPPPTGYGYTF. The chain links TRBV12-5 to TRBJ1-2; D possibly corresponds to TRBD1 (6 bases). Trimming stripped 5 bases from V and 5 bases from J, with 15 bases between. This CDR3 has 14 residues. Germline assignment: CDR1 LGHNT and CDR2 FRNRAP.